This entry is about one TCR beta chain. The table came from immunoSEQ multiplex PCR; TCRdb's copy has only in-frame clones and leaves some out. The data hold under 45,000 clones, with around 90% observed a single time. Trimming cost V 10 bases and J 2 bases; bases outside gene matches: 11. The CDR3 loop spans 15 amino acids. Germline V gene sequence: CDR1 MDHEN, CDR2 SYDVKM. The data derive from a study of T cell changes during pregnancy in multiple sclerosis. The chain employs TRBV28 and TRBJ2-1; TRBD2 aligns across 7 bases. This TCR came from a female donor with multiple sclerosis, enrolled in a pregnancy study. The sample here was CD4+ T cells from peripheral blood mononuclear cells, taken in the second trimester of pregnancy. This CDR3 is CAIVAAGLTYNEQFF. The CDR3 nucleotides read TGTGCCATCGTTGCAGCGGGGTTGACCTACAATGAGCAGTTCTTC. The full variable domain, completed using reference TRBV28 and TRBJ2-1, is DVKVTQSSRYLVKRTGEKVFLECVQDMDHENMFWYRQDPGLGLRLIYFSYDVKMKEKGDIPEGYSVSREKKERFSLILESASTNQTSMYLCAIVAAGLTYNEQFFGPGTRLTVL.